This section outlines one T cell receptor beta chain sequence together with its context. The antigen remains undetermined. The source of the sample is a study of cytomegalovirus exposure and HLA in healthy donors. 60 Vbeta and 13 Jbeta primers were used in PCR. Libraries were prepared by immunoSEQ multiplex PCR; TCRdb keeps only in-frame clonotypes and omits some of them. The data show about 200,000 clones, 75% to 90% seen once. Germline values: CDR1 SGHNT, CDR2 YENEEA. The CDR3 runs to 16 residues. V was pared by 5 bases and J by 7 bases, with 20 bases between. In nominal health when sampled, donors likely had unrecorded immune exposures nonetheless. Study-wide results and caveats: Specificity for CMV antigens was confirmed in vitro for a few of the CMV-associated chains. The study listed approximately 160 cytomegalovirus-associated TCR beta chains.

Material: PBMCs. This rearrangement joins TRBV11-3 to TRBJ2-2; perhaps TRBD2 as D (6 bases). The TCR originated in a woman aged 45 to 65 in good health and CMV-seropositive. Written as DNA, the CDR3 is TGTGCCAGCAGCCCCCGGGGAGGCGCCTCTGTCGGGGAGCTGTTTTTT. This encodes CASSPRGGASVGELFF.